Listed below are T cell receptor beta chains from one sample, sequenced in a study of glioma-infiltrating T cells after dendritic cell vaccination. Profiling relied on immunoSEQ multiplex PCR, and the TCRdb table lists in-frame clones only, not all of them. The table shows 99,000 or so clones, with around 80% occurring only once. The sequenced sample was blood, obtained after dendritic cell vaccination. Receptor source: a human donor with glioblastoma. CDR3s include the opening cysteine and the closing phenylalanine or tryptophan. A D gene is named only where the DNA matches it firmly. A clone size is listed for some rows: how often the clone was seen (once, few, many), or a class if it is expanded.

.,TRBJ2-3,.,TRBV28,CASSPTSDSADTQYF,TGTGCCAGCAGTCCAACAAGCGACTCGGCAGATACGCAGTATTTT
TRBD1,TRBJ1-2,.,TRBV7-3,CASSTIQGVPAYGYTF,TGTGCCAGCAGCACTATACAGGGGGTACCGGCGTATGGCTACACCTTC
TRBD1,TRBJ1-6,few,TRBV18,CASSRDRINSPLHF,TGTGCCAGCTCAAGGGACAGGATAAATTCACCCCTCCACTTT
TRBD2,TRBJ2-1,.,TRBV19,CATSLAGVSDEQFF,TGTGCCACATCCCTAGCGGGAGTATCGGATGAGCAGTTCTTC
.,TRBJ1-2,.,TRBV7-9,CASSPDGYGYTF,TGTGCCAGCAGCCCAGATGGTTACGGCTACACCTTC
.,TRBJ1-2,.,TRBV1,CTSSQASTGSTNYGYTF,TGCACCAGCAGCCAGGCTTCTACAGGGTCAACTAACTATGGCTACACCTTC
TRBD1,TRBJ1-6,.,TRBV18,CASSPGQVDNSPLHF,TGTGCCAGCTCACCCGGACAGGTGGATAATTCACCCCTCCACTTT
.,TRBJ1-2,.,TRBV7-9,CASSQGTFYGYTF,TGTGCCAGCAGCCAGGGGACCTTCTATGGCTACACCTTC
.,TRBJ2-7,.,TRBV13,CASSLPGTYEQYF,TGTGCCAGCAGCCTCCCCGGGACCTACGAGCAGTACTTC
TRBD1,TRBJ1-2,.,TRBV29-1,CSVDGQGKGYTF,TGCAGCGTTGATGGACAGGGTAAAGGCTACACCTTC
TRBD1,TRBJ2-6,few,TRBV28,CASRGTGSGANVLTF,TGTGCCAGCAGGGGGACAGGGAGTGGGGCCAACGTCCTGACTTTC
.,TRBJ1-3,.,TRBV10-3,CAISGGGSSGNTIYF,TGTGCCATCAGTGGGGGCGGGAGCTCTGGAAACACCATATATTTT
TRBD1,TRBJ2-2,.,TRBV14,CASSQEDRSPYTGELFF,TGTGCCAGCAGCCAAGAGGACAGGAGCCCCTACACCGGGGAGCTGTTTTTT
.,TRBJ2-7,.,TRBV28,CASSLDPGATHEQYF,TGTGCCAGCAGTTTAGATCCGGGAGCGACACACGAGCAGTACTTC
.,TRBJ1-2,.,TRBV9,CASAVQSAGGEGYTF,TGTGCCAGCGCTGTTCAGTCGGCTGGCGGGGAAGGCTACACCTTC
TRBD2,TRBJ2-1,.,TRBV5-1,CASSSLAGGTYNEQFF,TGCGCCAGCAGCTCACTAGCGGGAGGGACCTACAATGAGCAGTTCTTC
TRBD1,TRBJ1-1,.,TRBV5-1,CASSSGTGREAFF,TGCGCCAGCAGCTCCGGGACAGGGCGGGAAGCTTTCTTT
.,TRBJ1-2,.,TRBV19,CASSRDTARGYTF,TGTGCCAGTAGTAGGGACACGGCCCGAGGCTACACCTTC
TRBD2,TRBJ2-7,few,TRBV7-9,CASSLTSGVSYEQYF,TGTGCCAGCAGCTTAACTAGCGGGGTGTCCTACGAGCAGTACTTC
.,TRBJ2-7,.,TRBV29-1,CSGLETGSYEQYF,TGCAGCGGTCTGGAGACAGGATCCTACGAGCAGTACTTC
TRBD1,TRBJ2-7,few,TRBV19,CASSMTGFRSYEQYF,TGTGCCAGTAGTATGACAGGGTTCCGGTCCTACGAGCAGTACTTC
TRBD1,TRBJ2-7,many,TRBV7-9,CASSLVRGRLDEQYF,TGTGCCAGCAGCTTAGTGAGGGGGCGGCTCGACGAGCAGTACTTC
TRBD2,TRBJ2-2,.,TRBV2,CASSAAGAKNTGELFF,TGTGCCAGCAGCGCAGCGGGGGCCAAGAACACCGGGGAGCTGTTTTTT
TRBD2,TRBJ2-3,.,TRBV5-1,CASSLGTSEGTDTQYF,TGCGCCAGCAGCCTAGGGACTAGCGAAGGCACAGATACGCAGTATTTT
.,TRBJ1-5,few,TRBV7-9,CASSSISNQPQHF,TGTGCCAGCAGCTCCATTAGCAATCAGCCCCAGCATTTT
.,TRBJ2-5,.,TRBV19,CASSTTGDWETQYF,TGTGCCAGTAGTACTACAGGGGACTGGGAGACCCAGTACTTC
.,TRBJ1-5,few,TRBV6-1,CASRLGQSQPQHF,TGTGCCAGCAGACTAGGACAGTCCCAGCCCCAGCATTTT
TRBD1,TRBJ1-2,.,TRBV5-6,CASSFPGDRAFYTF,TGTGCCAGCAGCTTCCCCGGGGACAGAGCCTTCTACACCTTC
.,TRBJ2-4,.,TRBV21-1,CASSKWQGADIQYF,TGTGCCAGCAGCAAATGGCAGGGGGCGGACATTCAGTACTTC
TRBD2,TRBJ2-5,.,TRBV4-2,CASSQDLSSGGYTQYF,TGTGCCAGCAGCCAAGATCTGTCTAGCGGGGGATACACCCAGTACTTC
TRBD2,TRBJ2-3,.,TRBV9,CASSVDPSGGAKNTQYF,TGTGCCAGCAGCGTAGACCCTAGCGGGGGGGCCAAAAATACGCAGTATTTT
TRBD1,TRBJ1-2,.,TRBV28,CASSMTGLNYGYTF,TGTGCCAGCAGTATGACAGGGCTCAACTATGGCTACACCTTC
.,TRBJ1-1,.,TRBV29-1,CSVDRKGSNTEAFF,TGCAGCGTTGACCGGAAGGGGTCGAACACTGAAGCTTTCTTT
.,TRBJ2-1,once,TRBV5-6,CASSRGRDEQFF,TGTGCCAGCAGCAGAGGGCGAGATGAGCAGTTCTTC
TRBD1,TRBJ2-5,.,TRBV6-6,CASSYADRVGETQYF,TGTGCCAGCAGTTACGCCGACAGGGTGGGGGAGACCCAGTACTTC
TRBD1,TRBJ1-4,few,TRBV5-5,CASSLLTGGGEKLFF,TGTGCCAGCAGCTTGCTAACAGGGGGAGGTGAAAAACTGTTTTTT
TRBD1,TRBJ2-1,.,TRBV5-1,CASSLRGQEQFF,TGCGCCAGCAGCTTGCGGGGACAGGAGCAGTTCTTC
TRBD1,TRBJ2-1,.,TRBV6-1,CASSELGDRVIGQFF,TGTGCCAGCAGTGAATTGGGGGACAGGGTTATAGGGCAGTTCTTC
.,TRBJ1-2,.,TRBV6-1,CASRSIDMNYGYTF,TGTGCCAGCAGGAGCATTGACATGAACTATGGCTACACCTTC
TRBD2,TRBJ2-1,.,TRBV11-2,CASSPGTITRYEQFF,TGTGCCAGCAGCCCAGGGACTATAACTCGCTATGAGCAGTTCTTC
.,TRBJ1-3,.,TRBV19,CASIKTPVAATIYF,TGTGCCAGTATTAAGACACCCGTCGCAGCCACCATATATTTT
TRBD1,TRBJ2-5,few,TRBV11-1,CASQQIRGQETQYF,TGTGCCAGCCAACAAATCAGGGGGCAAGAGACCCAGTACTTC
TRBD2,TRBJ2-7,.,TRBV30,CACGGREGVYEQYF,TGTGCCTGTGGAGGGCGGGAGGGTGTCTACGAGCAGTACTTC
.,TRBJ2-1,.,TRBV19,CASNAQGNSYNEQFF,TGTGCCAGTAACGCACAGGGCAACTCCTACAATGAGCAGTTCTTC
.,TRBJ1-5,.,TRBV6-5,CASSFFLGAGQPQHF,TGTGCCAGCAGTTTCTTCTTGGGGGCGGGTCAGCCCCAGCATTTT
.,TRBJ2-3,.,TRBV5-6,CASSLSLGQSTDTQYF,TGTGCCAGCAGCTTGTCGCTAGGACAGAGCACAGATACGCAGTATTTT
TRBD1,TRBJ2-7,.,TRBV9,CASSTTGGSKQYF,TGTGCCAGCAGCACAACAGGGGGTAGTAAGCAGTACTTC
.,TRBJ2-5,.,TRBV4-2,CASSQDLGQGGETQYF,TGTGCCAGCAGCCAAGATTTAGGGCAGGGAGGAGAGACCCAGTACTTC
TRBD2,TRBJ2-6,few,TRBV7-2,CASSLFTGGAGANVLTF,TGTGCCAGCAGCTTATTTACGGGAGGGGCTGGGGCCAACGTCCTGACTTTC
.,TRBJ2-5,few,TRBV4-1,CASRLLAGHETQYF,TGCGCCAGCAGGCTCCTGGCGGGCCACGAGACCCAGTACTTC
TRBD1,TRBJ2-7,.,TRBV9,CASSLYGTGGYEQYF,TGTGCCAGCAGCCTATATGGGACAGGGGGGTACGAGCAGTACTTC
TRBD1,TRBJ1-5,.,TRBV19,CASSDRVGSGGQPQHF,TGTGCCAGTTCTGACAGGGTCGGGAGCGGCGGTCAGCCCCAGCATTTT
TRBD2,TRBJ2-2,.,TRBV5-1,CASSLGTSGRTGELFF,TGCGCCAGCAGCTTGGGGACTAGCGGGAGAACCGGGGAGCTGTTTTTT
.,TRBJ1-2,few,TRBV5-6,CASSFQGGYGYTF,TGTGCCAGCAGCTTCCAGGGAGGCTATGGCTACACCTTC
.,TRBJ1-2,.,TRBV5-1,CASSLDWAYGYTF,TGCGCCAGCAGCTTGGATTGGGCCTATGGCTACACCTTC
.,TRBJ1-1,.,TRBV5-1,CASSFQGMNTEAFF,TGCGCCAGCAGCTTTCAGGGAATGAACACTGAAGCTTTCTTT
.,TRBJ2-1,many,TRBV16,CASSQSYVREQFF,TGTGCCAGCAGCCAATCGTATGTCCGTGAGCAGTTCTTC
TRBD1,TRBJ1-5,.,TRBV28,CASSWGQGTRGPQHF,TGTGCCAGCAGTTGGGGACAGGGGACACGGGGGCCCCAGCATTTT
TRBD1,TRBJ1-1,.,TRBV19,CAIGDRANTEAFF,TGTGCCATTGGGGACAGGGCGAACACTGAAGCTTTCTTT
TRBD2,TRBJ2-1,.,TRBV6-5,CASRQLAGGAEQFF,TGTGCCAGCAGACAACTAGCGGGGGGGGCCGAGCAGTTCTTC